The entry below gives a single T cell receptor beta chain sequence along with its context. As yet, its antigen is unknown. At the DNA level, this CDR3 is encoded by other sequences in the same sample as well. This entry belongs to a study of cytomegalovirus exposure and HLA in healthy donors. Study-wide results and caveats: The authors later found TCR association rates varying by HLA locus, with DRB1 most and HLA-C fewest. Several of the most significant clusters appeared linked to common viral pathogens, based on a later analysis.

In the PCR, 60 Vbeta and 13 Jbeta primers were used. TCRdb keeps only in-frame clones here, not all; method: immunoSEQ multiplex PCR. The data show about 94,000 clones, with 7.6% seen just once and over 2% held by the top ten. The TCR originated in a man in his fifties or sixties in good health and CMV-seronegative. The sample taken for sequencing was PBMCs.

CDR3 DNA sequence: TGCGCCAGCAGTGAGCCGCAGGGGGCAGGGTACAATGAGCAGTTCTTC. Translating gives CASSEPQGAGYNEQFF. The gene calls are TRBV10-2 and TRBJ2-1; 8 nucleotides agree with TRBD1. V lost 2 bases to trimming and J lost 4 bases; unmatched junction nucleotides: 7. CDR3 length equals 16 residues. Germline V gives CDR1 WSHSY, CDR2 SAAADI.